This TCR beta chain emerged from a study of shared clonotypes between healthy human individuals. Study-level information: The plates for each donor numbered three CD4 naive, three CD4 memory, two CD8 naive and one CD8 memory. The study, taken as a whole, reports: Shared across several donors were 5% to 6% of the naive CD4 clonotypes. Memory subsets generally showed smaller estimated richness than naive subsets did.

CD4+ cells were split into CD45RA+ naive and CD45RA-negative memory subsets. Germline CDR1 reads MDHEN; CDR2 reads SYDVKM. The CDR3 has 14 residues. Trimming left V 3 bases short and J 4 bases short, with 13 bases between. Assay: immunoSEQ multiplex PCR; the TCRdb copy retains only in-frame clones and omits some. The sample shows over 850,000 clones, 78% of them seen only once. Comment on this clone: What it binds is unknown.

The TCR sequence derives from a man in his late teens or twenties in good health. Some clones in this sample may be carry-over from other donors' samples. The rearrangement uses TRBV28 and TRBJ2-7, with D possibly being TRBD2 (5 bases). The sequencing input was memory CD4+ T cells from PBMCs. The subset: CD45RA-negative fraction. The CDR3 bases are TGTGCCAGCAGTTTGGTTCCGCGGGTGTACGAGCAGTACTTC. Residues: CASSLVPRVYEQYF.